These 30 T cell receptor beta chains originate from one sample sequenced in a study of tumor-infiltrating lymphocytes in glioblastoma multiforme. TCRB libraries came from RNA via three nested multiplex PCR rounds. TCRdb itself ran the multiplex PCR reads through MiXCR, one entry per CDR3 protein. The data hold around 10,000 distinct CDR3 sequences, with 66% observed a single time. Sequenced material: brain tumor tissue. These receptors came from a male donor with glioblastoma.

With respect to this clonotype: The conserved phenylalanine or tryptophan normally closing the CDR3 is absent here, so this likely arose from a read error. The chain carries TRBV20-1 and TRBJ2-4, with 10 nucleotides matching TRBD1. Trimming removed 0 bases from V and 5 bases from J; junction bases left unmatched: 16. CDR3 length: 19 residues. The germline V gene has CDR1 DFQATT and CDR2 SNEGSKA (reference sequence). CDR3 sequence (DNA): TGCAGTGCTAGAGACCCGGACAGGGGGATTCGGAAAACCGAAAACATTCAGTACTAC. Amino acids: CSARDPDRGIRKTENIQYY.

The rearrangement joins TRBV6-1 to TRBJ2-2; 7 nucleotides agree with TRBD2. CDR1 and CDR2 from the germline V gene are MNHNS and SASEGT. The J segment lost 6 bases and the V segment lost 7 bases, leaving 11 bases of the junction unmatched. This CDR3 is 15 amino acids long. The DNA for the CDR3 is TGTGCCAGCATTCGTGGCGGGAGTCGGGCCGGGGAGCTGTTTTTT. It translates to CASIRGGSRAGELFF.

The chain uses TRBV11-2 and TRBJ2-5; D gene uncertain. The germline CDR1 and CDR2 sequences are SGHAT and FQNNGV. V lost 1 base and J lost 5, with 11 bases in between. CDR3 length: 14 residues. CDR3 region: CASSLGPGLETQYF. DNA for the CDR3: TGTGCCAGCAGCTTAGGCCCGGGCTTGGAGACCCAGTACTTC.

This clonotype was detected a few times. This chain connects TRBV20-1 to TRBJ1-6; D may be TRBD1 (5 bases). The germline gives CDR1 DFQATT, CDR2 SNEGSKA (reference sequence). The V and J ends lost 3 bases and 5 bases respectively, with 14 bases between them. The CDR3 is made up of 15 amino acids. CDR3 sequence: CSASIPGTDNSPLHF. For the CDR3, the DNA is TGCAGTGCTAGTATCCCAGGGACGGATAATTCACCCCTCCACTTT.

At least ten counts were recorded for this clonotype. It may be a read error: a sequence one base away is much more abundant. This chain uses TRBV30 with TRBJ1-5; D remains ambiguous. The CDR3 is 12 residues long. The V gene's germline CDR1 is GTSNPN and CDR2 SVGIG (reference sequence). CDR3 region: CARSVGNQPQHF. CDR3 nucleotides: TGTGCCCGGAGTGTGGGTAATCAGCCCCAGCATTTT.

The chain links TRBV4-2 to TRBJ1-4; D unclear. Trimming removed 5 bases from V and 6 bases from J, with 16 bases in between. From germline, CDR1 is LGHNA and CDR2 YNFKEQ. The CDR3 sequence is 15 residues long. DNA for the CDR3: TGTGCCAGCAGCGAAGGGCCTGACCGGGATGAAAAACTGTTTTTT. It codes for CASSEGPDRDEKLFF.

Note on this clonotype: At one boundary the junction diverges from the germline segment, which might be a read error. The V and J genes are TRBV11-2 and TRBJ2-2, with 12 nucleotides matching TRBD2. Germline CDR1 is SGHAT and CDR2 is FQNNGV. The CDR3 is made up of 20 amino acids. CDR3 sequence (DNA): TGTGCCAACAGCTTACGGACCTCCCCTACTAGCGGGAGGCACCCCGGGGAGCTGTTTTTT. Amino acids: CANSLRTSPTSGRHPGELFF.

As concerns this clonotype: This may be a read error, as it is one base from a much larger clone. The chain couples TRBV3-1 to TRBJ2-5, with TRBD2 matching over 7 bases. The CDR3 has 14 residues. Germline V gene sequence: CDR1 LGHDT, CDR2 YNNKEL (reference sequence). This CDR3 is CASSIRAGQEIQYF. CDR3 nucleotides: TGTGCCAGCAGCATAAGAGCGGGGCAAGAGATCCAGTACTTC.

This sequence joins TRBV7-9 and TRBJ1-2; tentatively, D is TRBD1 (6 bases). The CDR3 length is 12 residues. Germline assignment: CDR1 SEHNR and CDR2 FQNEAQ (reference sequence). V was cut by 3 bases and J by 8 bases, with 10 bases left in between. This chain's CDR3 is CASSLGAQGYTF. Written as DNA, the CDR3 is TGTGCCAGCAGCTTGGGGGCTCAGGGCTACACCTTC.

The chain uses TRBV11-2 and TRBJ2-7, with 11 bases matching TRBD1. In germline, CDR1 is SGHAT, CDR2 FQNNGV. With V trimmed by 4 bases and J by 2 bases, 7 bases remained unmatched. The CDR3 loop spans 16 amino acids. This CDR3 is CASSWDRGTSTYEQYF. The CDR3 nucleotides read TGTGCCAGCAGCTGGGACAGGGGGACCTCGACCTACGAGCAGTACTTC.

This chain uses TRBV11-2 with TRBJ2-3; D call uncertain. Per the germline V gene, CDR1 is SGHAT and CDR2 is FQNNGV. This CDR3 spans 14 amino acids. The ends were cut back, 1 base at V and 1 base at J, with 6 bases in the middle. This CDR3 is CASSLVGGTDTQYF. CDR3 bases: TGTGCCAGCAGCTTAGTGGGTGGCACAGATACGCAGTATTTT.

As regards this clonotype: A read error may produce the germline difference seen at one junction end. This chain joins TRBV10-3 and TRBJ2-5; TRBD1 is a possible D gene (5 bases). This CDR3 is built from 17 residues. Germline V gene data show CDR1 as ENHRY and CDR2 as SYGVKD. The CDR3 spells CATSEIVGRGAQETQYF. CDR3 nucleotide sequence: TGTGCCACCAGTGAGATTGTAGGTAGGGGTGCCCAAGAGACCCAGTACTTC.

This clonotype is classed as medium-sized. This chain uses TRBV5-3 with TRBJ1-1, with 8 bases identical to TRBD1. TRBV5-3 is sorted into the ORF group, with uncertain function. This CDR3 has 18 residues. V lost 2 bases to trimming and J lost 4 bases; unmatched junction nucleotides: 16. CDR3: CARSFGPGQGYHGTEAFF. In nucleotides, the CDR3 is TGTGCCAGAAGCTTCGGTCCCGGACAGGGCTACCACGGCACTGAAGCTTTCTTT.

This clonotype was detected many times. The genes are TRBV2 and TRBJ1-1; D might be TRBD1 (5 bases). This CDR3 contains 14 residues. Deletions cut 1 base from V and 3 bases from J, with 9 bases between. CDR1 and CDR2 from the germline V gene are SNHLY and FYNNEI. CDR3 sequence reads: CASSEGGGYTEAFF. For the CDR3, the DNA is TGTGCCAGCAGTGAAGGGGGGGGATACACTGAAGCTTTCTTT.

This clonotype was seen a handful of times. The V call is TRBV11-2, the J call TRBJ1-4, with a weak D call TRBD1 (5 bases). Germline CDR1 is SGHAT and CDR2 is FQNNGV. V lost 4 bases and J 6 bases, leaving 21 bases between the germline ends. The CDR3 has 17 amino acids. CDR3 in amino acids: CASSSAGTWTTDEKLFF. The CDR3, as DNA: TGTGCCAGCAGCTCAGCTGGGACCTGGACAACCGATGAAAAACTGTTTTTT.

The chain has TRBV10-3 and TRBJ1-1; D gene unclear. There are 11 residues in the CDR3. From germline, CDR1 is ENHRY and CDR2 SYGVKD. Trimming shortened V by 4 bases and J by 10 bases, and 10 bases separated the two germline ends. CDR3 protein: CAISVGQRAFF. Written as DNA, the CDR3 is TGTGCCATCAGTGTTGGTCAGAGAGCTTTCTTT.

To note about this clonotype: No conserved phenylalanine or tryptophan is present at the end of the CDR3, so a read error is the likely explanation. The gene calls are TRBV20-1 and TRBJ2-1; D unclear. The CDR3 covers 11 residues. Germline-derived CDR1 and CDR2 are DFQATT and SNEGSKA (reference sequence). CDR3 nucleotides: TGCAGTGTGAACCGATACAGTGAGCAGTTCTTA. Translation gives CSVNRYSEQFL.

Judged by abundance, this clonotype is medium-sized. The V call is TRBV5-1, the J call TRBJ2-7; 16 bases are shared with TRBD2. The length of the CDR3 is 18 residues. Germline CDR1 SGHRS, CDR2 YFSETQ. V shed 0 bases, J shed 3 bases, and the junction held 6 bases outside the gene matches. This CDR3 is CASSLVGTSGRAVYEQYF. For the CDR3, the DNA is TGCGCCAGCAGCTTGGTCGGGACTAGCGGGAGGGCTGTCTACGAGCAGTACTTC.

Remarks on this clonotype: Without the conserved terminal phenylalanine or tryptophan, this CDR3 likely stems from a read error. The chain carries TRBV5-6 and TRBJ2-1; TRBD2 matches at 7 bases. The germline CDR1 and CDR2 sequences are SGHDT and YYEEEE. The CDR3 is 17 amino acids. CDR3 sequence reads: CARSLFGLAEGYNEQFS. Written as DNA, the CDR3 is TGTGCCCGCAGCTTATTTGGGCTAGCGGAGGGATACAATGAGCAGTTCTCC.

Relative to its sample, this clonotype is medium-sized (0.01 to 0.1%). The CDR3 nucleotides are TGCAGCGTTGATAGTCCAGAGAACACTGAAGCTTTCTTT. It translates to CSVDSPENTEAFF. The chain recombines TRBV29-1 with TRBJ1-1; D is unresolved. Germline V CDR1 and CDR2: SQVTM, ANQGSEA. Deletions cut 3 bases from V and 1 base from J, with 9 bases between. The CDR3 loop spans 13 amino acids.

The chain links TRBV12-3 or TRBV12-4 to TRBJ1-3; possible D gene TRBD1, 5 bases. Deletions cut 5 bases from V and 0 bases from J, with 11 bases between. This CDR3 spans 15 amino acids. The CDR3 loop reads CASSQGSHSGNTIYF. For the CDR3, the DNA is TGTGCCAGCAGTCAGGGCTCCCACTCTGGAAACACCATATATTTT.

To note about this clonotype: The final CDR3 position lacks the conserved phenylalanine or tryptophan, pointing to a likely read error. The chain employs TRBV29-1 and TRBJ2-1, with D perhaps being TRBD1 or TRBD2 (5 bases each). Looked up from germline, CDR1 is SQVTM and CDR2 is ANQGSEA. CDR3 length equals 14 residues. The CDR3 sequence: CSTRDVSSYNKQFL. CDR3 DNA: TGCAGCACTCGGGACGTGAGCTCCTACAATAAGCAGTTCCTC.

A note on this clonotype: Being one base from a much bigger clone, this may be a read error. The chain combines TRBV14 with TRBJ2-2; TRBD2 aligns across 8 bases. Germline V gives CDR1 SGHDN, CDR2 FVKESK. The CDR3 runs 18 residues. The CDR3 DNA reads as TGTGCCAGCAGCCAAGTCGCTAACGGGAGGGATAACACCGGGGAGCTGCTTTTT. It codes for CASSQVANGRDNTGELLF.

This clonotype was picked up one time. The CDR3 end shows no conserved phenylalanine or tryptophan, and so a read error is likely. The DNA is left out, because the CDR3 cannot be placed on it with certainty; the CDR3 is given as TCRdb lists it. The V and J genes are TRBV10-1 and TRBJ2-2; the tabulated D call, TRBD2, remains unverified against the DNA. Germline values: CDR1 WNHNN, CDR2 SYGVQD (reference sequence). The length of the CDR3 is 16 amino acids, counting both ends. CDR3 residues: CANSEMASGRAGELII.

The rearrangement joins TRBV12-3 or TRBV12-4 to TRBJ2-7, with 7 bases fitting TRBD2. The CDR3 has 12 amino acids. The CDR3 reads CANSLQPSGQYF. The CDR3 DNA reads as TGTGCTAACAGTTTACAGCCTAGCGGGCAGTACTTC.

This clonotype was seen only a few times. Its ends do not fully match the called genes, so a read error is possible. The chain employs TRBV30 and TRBJ2-7, with D unclear. The CDR3 sequence is 12 residues long. Germline V gives CDR1 GTSNPN, CDR2 SVGIG (reference sequence). CDR3 in amino acids: CARSVLRNDQYF. In DNA, the CDR3 is TGTGCCCGGAGTGTTTTGAGGAACGATCAGTACTTC.

There are a few counts of this clonotype. Given the absence of the conserved phenylalanine or tryptophan at the CDR3 end, a read error is likely. The chain has TRBV2 and TRBJ1-1; D gene ambiguous. CDR3 length equals 13 residues. The germline CDR1 and CDR2 sequences are SNHLY and FYNNEI. The germline V and J ends were trimmed by 8 bases and 0 bases, with 10 bases remaining between them. The CDR3 sequence is CASHSPMNTEAFV. Written as DNA, the CDR3 is TGTGCCAGCCACAGCCCAATGAACACTGAAGCTTTCGTT.

The sample holds many counts of this clonotype. This chain links TRBV30 with TRBJ1-2, with D uncertain. The CDR3 sequence is 15 residues long. V shed 3 bases and J shed 0 bases, with 14 bases lying between them. CDR1 and CDR2 from the germline V gene are GTSNPN and SVGIG (reference sequence). This chain's CDR3 is CAWSPPHHSNYGYTF. The CDR3 nucleotides are TGTGCCTGGAGCCCGCCCCACCACTCTAACTATGGCTACACCTTC.

The V and J genes are TRBV10-3 and TRBJ2-7; D might be TRBD1 (6 bases). This CDR3 region has 16 residues. Looked up from germline, CDR1 is ENHRY and CDR2 is SYGVKD. V was pared by 5 bases and J by 0 bases, with 17 bases between. CDR3 DNA: TGTGCCATCAGTATAGATGGGACAATTAGCTCCTACGAGCAGTACTTC. Its translation: CAISIDGTISSYEQYF.

On this clonotype: It may be a read error: a sequence one base away is much more abundant. The V and J genes are TRBV25-1 and TRBJ2-2; TRBD1 might be the D (6 bases). Germline-derived CDR1 and CDR2 are MGHDK and SYGVNS. The CDR3 extends over 17 amino acids. CDR3 amino acids: CASSESISGANTGKLFF. Written as DNA, the CDR3 is TGTGCCAGCAGTGAATCTATATCAGGGGCCAACACCGGGAAGCTGTTTTTT.